The 7 T cell receptor beta chains presented below share a single source sample, sequenced in a study of T cell responses to AZD1222 COVID-19 vaccine (dated by TCRdb to the early 2020s). The method was the immunoSEQ multiplex PCR assay. Drawn from immuneACCESS, this table holds only the in-frame rearrangements with V and J called that TCRdb kept. Clones are partly lost; checked studies trace under half to an unresolved V gene and leave the rest unexplained. This sample lists under 200,000 clones; approximately 90% were detected once. The leading ten clones occupy over 4% of the sample. Read against the paper, the sample's time point label means: about 28 days (+/-7) after the second vaccine dose. Sequences were derived from peripheral blood, sampled 28 days after the second AZD1222 dose. The receptors here all came from an adult who received the AZD1222 COVID-19 vaccine.

As regards this clone: Other nucleotide sequences in the sample specify the same CDR3. V usage is TRBV2 and J usage is TRBJ1-5; D is possibly TRBD1 (5 bases). CDR1 is SNHLY and CDR2 is FYNNEI in the germline V gene. With 4 bases removed from V and 0 bases from J, the gap between germline ends came to 10 bases. This CDR3 has 15 residues. CDR3 loop: CASSGGGYSNQPQHF. The CDR3 DNA reads as TGTGCCAGCAGTGGGGGGGGTTATAGCAATCAGCCCCAGCATTTT.

This clone has a single count. The gene calls are TRBV7-2 and TRBJ1-2; D uncertain. Germline CDR1 SGHTA, CDR2 FQGNSA. CDR3 length: 15 amino acids. Trimming removed 1 base at V and 0 bases at J, with 9 bases between. The CDR3 sequence is CASSLEVKANYGYTF. CDR3 DNA: TGTGCCAGCAGCTTAGAGGTGAAAGCTAACTATGGCTACACCTTC. Full variable domain (missing parts from reference TRBV7-2 and TRBJ1-2): GAGVSQSPSNKVTEKGKDVELRCDPISGHTALYWYRQSLGQGLEFLIYFQGNSAPDKSGLPSDRFSAERTGGSVSTLTIQRTQQEDSAVYLCASSLEVKANYGYTFGSGTRLTVV.

The chain combines TRBV7-2 with TRBJ1-6, with TRBD1 identical over 9 bases. Germline values: CDR1 SGHTA, CDR2 FQGNSA. Trimming took 4 bases from V and 7 from J; bases not matched to a gene: 8. This CDR3 is built from 16 residues. CDR3 in amino acids: CASSSVRTGANSPLHF. The CDR3 bases are TGTGCCAGCAGCTCTGTACGGACAGGGGCGAATTCACCCCTCCACTTT.

The chain combines TRBV4-1 with TRBJ1-3; no firm D call. The CDR3 spans 18 residues. V was clipped by 4 bases and J by 0 bases, with 19 bases between them. CDR1 MGHRA and CDR2 YSYEKL come from the germline V gene. CDR3 nucleotide sequence: TGCGCCAGCAGCCTAACCCTAGGGAACAGCTTCTCTGGAAACACCATATATTTT. It specifies CASSLTLGNSFSGNTIYF.

There are a few counts of this clone. The chain joins TRBV6-4 to TRBJ2-7, with a weak D call TRBD2 (6 bases). Trimming cost V 2 bases and J 12 bases, with 14 bases left between them. From germline, CDR1 is MRHNA and CDR2 SNTAGT. The CDR3 spans 12 residues. CDR3 bases: TGTGCCAGCAGTGACCGGGGGAACACCCTGTACTTC. This encodes CASSDRGNTLYF.

The CDR3 DNA reads as TGTGCCAGTAGTGTTCAGGGGGCGATTCCCACTGAAGCTTTCTTT. It encodes CASSVQGAIPTEAFF. V is TRBV19 and J is TRBJ1-1; TRBD1 matches 8 bases. This CDR3 region has 15 residues. The germline gives CDR1 LNHDA, CDR2 SQIVND (reference sequence). J was trimmed by 4 bases and V by 5 bases; bases with no gene match: 9.

The chain has TRBV10-2 and TRBJ1-1, with D uncertain. The CDR3 extends over 11 amino acids. In germline, CDR1 is WSHSY, CDR2 SAAADI. Trimming stripped 6 bases from V and 11 bases from J, with 13 bases between. In DNA form, the CDR3 reads TGCGCCAGCAGAGAGGGCTCCCGGGCTTTCTTT. This gives the protein CASREGSRAFF.